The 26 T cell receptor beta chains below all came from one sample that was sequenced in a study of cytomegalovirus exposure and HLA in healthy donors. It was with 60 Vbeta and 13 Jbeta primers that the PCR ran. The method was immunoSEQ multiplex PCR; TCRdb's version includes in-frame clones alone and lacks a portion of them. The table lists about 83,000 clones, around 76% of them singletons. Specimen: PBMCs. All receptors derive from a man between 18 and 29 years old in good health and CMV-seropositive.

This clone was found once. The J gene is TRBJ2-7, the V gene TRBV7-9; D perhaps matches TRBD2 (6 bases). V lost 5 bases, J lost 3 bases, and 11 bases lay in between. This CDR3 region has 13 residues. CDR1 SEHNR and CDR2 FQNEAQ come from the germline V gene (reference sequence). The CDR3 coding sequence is TGTGCCAGCAGCCTCTCGGGACTCTACGAGCAGTACTTC. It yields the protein CASSLSGLYEQYF. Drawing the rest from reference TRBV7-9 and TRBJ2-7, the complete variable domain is DTGVSQNPRHKITKRGQNVTFRCDPISEHNRLYWYRQTLGQGPEFLTYFQNEAQLEKSRLLSDRFSAERPKGSFSTLEIQRTEQGDSAMYLCASSLSGLYEQYFGPGTRLTVT.

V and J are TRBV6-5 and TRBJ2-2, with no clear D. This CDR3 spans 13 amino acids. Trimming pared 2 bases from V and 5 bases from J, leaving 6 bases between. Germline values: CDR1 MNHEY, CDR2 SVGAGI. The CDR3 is CASSYPVTGELFF. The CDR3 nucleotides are TGTGCCAGCAGTTACCCAGTTACCGGGGAGCTGTTTTTT.

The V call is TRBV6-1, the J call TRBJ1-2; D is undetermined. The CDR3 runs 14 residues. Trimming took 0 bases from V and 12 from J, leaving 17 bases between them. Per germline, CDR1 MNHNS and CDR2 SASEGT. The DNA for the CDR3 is TGTGCCAGCAGTGAAGCATATAGGTCGAGGGTAGACACCTTC. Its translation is CASSEAYRSRVDTF.

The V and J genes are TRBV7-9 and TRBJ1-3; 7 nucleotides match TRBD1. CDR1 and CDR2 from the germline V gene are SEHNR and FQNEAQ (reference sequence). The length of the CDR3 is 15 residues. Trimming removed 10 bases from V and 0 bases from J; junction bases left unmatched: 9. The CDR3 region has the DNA TGTGCCATACTATCCGGGACAGTCTCTGGAAACACCATATATTTT. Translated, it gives CAILSGTVSGNTIYF.

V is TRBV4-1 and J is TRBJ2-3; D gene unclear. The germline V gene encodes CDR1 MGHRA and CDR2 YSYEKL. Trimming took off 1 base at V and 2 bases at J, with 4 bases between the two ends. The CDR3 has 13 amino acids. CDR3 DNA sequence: TGCGCCAGCAGCCAAGTAAACACAGATACGCAGTATTTT. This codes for CASSQVNTDTQYF.

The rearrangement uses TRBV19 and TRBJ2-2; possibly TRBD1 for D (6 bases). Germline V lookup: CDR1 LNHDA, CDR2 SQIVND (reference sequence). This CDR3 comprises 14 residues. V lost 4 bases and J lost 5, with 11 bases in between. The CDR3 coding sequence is TGTGCCAGTAGTAGGGGGCCGAGGACCGGGGAGCTGTTTTTT. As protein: CASSRGPRTGELFF.

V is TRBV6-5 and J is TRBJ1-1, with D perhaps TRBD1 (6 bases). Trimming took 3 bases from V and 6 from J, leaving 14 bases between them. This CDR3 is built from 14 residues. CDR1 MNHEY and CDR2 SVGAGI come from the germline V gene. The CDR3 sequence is CASSYSPGDPEAFF. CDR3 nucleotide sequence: TGTGCCAGCAGTTATTCCCCAGGGGACCCTGAAGCTTTCTTT.

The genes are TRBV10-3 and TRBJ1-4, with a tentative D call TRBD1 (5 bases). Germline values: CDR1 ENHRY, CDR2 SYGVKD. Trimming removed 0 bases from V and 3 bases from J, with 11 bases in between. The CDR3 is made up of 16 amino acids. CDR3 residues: CAISESPLGANEKLFF. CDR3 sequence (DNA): TGTGCCATCAGTGAGTCCCCCCTAGGGGCTAATGAAAAACTGTTTTTT.

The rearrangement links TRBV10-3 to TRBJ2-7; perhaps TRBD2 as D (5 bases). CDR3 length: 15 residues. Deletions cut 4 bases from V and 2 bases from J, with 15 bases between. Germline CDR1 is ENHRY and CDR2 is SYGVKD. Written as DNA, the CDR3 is TGTGCCATCAGTGGGGAGCTCGACCCTACCTACGAGCAGTACTTC. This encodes CAISGELDPTYEQYF.

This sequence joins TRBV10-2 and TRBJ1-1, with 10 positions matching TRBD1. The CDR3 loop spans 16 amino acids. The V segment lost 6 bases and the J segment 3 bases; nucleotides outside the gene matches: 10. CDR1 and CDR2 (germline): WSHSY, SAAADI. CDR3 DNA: TGCGCCAGCAGAAGTCCCGGGACAGGGGCGGACACTGAAGCTTTCTTT. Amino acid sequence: CASRSPGTGADTEAFF.

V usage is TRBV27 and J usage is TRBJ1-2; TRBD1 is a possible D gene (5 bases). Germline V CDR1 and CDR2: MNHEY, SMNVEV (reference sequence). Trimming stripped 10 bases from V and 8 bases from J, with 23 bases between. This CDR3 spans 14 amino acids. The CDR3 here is CATKPVRVMKGYTF. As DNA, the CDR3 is TGTGCCACCAAACCGGTCAGGGTGATGAAGGGCTACACCTTC.

The CDR3 region has the DNA TGTGCCAGGCCTTACCACAGGGCCGGGGAGCTGTTTTTT. Protein product: CARPYHRAGELFF. The V and J genes are TRBV25-1 and TRBJ2-2; D might be TRBD1 (6 bases). Germline V CDR1 and CDR2: MGHDK, SYGVNS. The CDR3 has 13 residues. V was shortened by 9 bases and J by 6 bases, with 14 bases between the two germline ends.

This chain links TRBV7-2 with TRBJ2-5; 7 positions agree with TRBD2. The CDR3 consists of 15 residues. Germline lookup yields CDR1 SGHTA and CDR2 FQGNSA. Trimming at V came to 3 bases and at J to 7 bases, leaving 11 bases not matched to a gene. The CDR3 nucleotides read TGTGCCAGCAGCTTGGGTCTAGCGGTTGAGGGGACCCAGTACTTC. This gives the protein CASSLGLAVEGTQYF.

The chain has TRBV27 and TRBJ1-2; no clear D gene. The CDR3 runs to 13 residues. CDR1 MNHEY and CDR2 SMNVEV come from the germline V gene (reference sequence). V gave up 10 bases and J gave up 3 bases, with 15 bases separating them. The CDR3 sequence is CATKNRGDYGYTF. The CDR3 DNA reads TGTGCCACCAAGAACCGCGGGGACTATGGCTACACCTTC.

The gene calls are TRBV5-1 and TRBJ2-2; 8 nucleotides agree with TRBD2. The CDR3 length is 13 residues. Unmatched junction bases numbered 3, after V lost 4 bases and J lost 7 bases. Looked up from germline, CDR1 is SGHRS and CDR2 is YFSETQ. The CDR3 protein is CASSLSGIGELFF. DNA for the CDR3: TGCGCCAGCAGCCTTAGCGGGATCGGGGAGCTGTTTTTT. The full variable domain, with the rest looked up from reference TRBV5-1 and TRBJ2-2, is KAGVTQTPRYLIKTRGQQVTLSCSPISGHRSVSWYQQTPGQGLQFLFEYFSETQRNKGNFPGRFSGRQFSNSRSEMNVSTLELGDSALYLCASSLSGIGELFFGEGSRLTVL.

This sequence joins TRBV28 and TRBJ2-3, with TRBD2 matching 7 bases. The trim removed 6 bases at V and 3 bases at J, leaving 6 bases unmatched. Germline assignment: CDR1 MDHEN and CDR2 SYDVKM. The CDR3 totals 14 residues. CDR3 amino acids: CASSRQGGTDTQYF. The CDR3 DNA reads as TGTGCCAGCAGCCGGCAGGGAGGGACAGATACGCAGTATTTT.

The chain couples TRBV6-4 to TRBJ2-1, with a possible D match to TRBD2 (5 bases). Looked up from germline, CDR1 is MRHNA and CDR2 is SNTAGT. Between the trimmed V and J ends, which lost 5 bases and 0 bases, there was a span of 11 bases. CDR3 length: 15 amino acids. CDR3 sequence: CASSPSRGSYNEQFF. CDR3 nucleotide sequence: TGTGCCAGCAGTCCTAGCCGCGGCTCCTACAATGAGCAGTTCTTC.

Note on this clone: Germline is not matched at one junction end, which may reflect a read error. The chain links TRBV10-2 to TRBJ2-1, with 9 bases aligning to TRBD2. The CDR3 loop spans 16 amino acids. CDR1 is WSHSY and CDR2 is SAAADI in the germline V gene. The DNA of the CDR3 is TGCGCCAGCAGTGAGTCGGGCGGGAGGGCGTCCAATGCGCAGTTCTTC. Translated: CASSESGGRASNAQFF.

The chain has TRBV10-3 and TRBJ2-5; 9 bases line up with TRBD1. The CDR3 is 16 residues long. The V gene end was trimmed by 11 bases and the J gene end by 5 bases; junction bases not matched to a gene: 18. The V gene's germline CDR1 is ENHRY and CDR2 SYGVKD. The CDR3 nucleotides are TGTGCCGCGGGTGATGCGGGACAGGGACCAAGGGAGACCCAGTACTTC. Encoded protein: CAAGDAGQGPRETQYF.

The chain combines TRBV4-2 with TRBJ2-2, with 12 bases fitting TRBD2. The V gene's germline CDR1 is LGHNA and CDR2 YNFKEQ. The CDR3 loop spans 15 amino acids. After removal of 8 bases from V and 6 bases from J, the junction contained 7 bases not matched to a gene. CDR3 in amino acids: CASRTSGRTAGELFF. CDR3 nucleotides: TGTGCCAGCCGAACTAGCGGGAGGACGGCCGGGGAGCTGTTTTTT.

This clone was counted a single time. CDR3 residues: CASSRGRGLTTYEQYF. The CDR3, as DNA: TGCGCCAGCAGCAGAGGTAGGGGGCTCACGACCTACGAGCAGTACTTC. The rearrangement uses TRBV4-1 and TRBJ2-7, with 7 bases that match TRBD1. The ends lost 5 bases at V and 2 bases at J; junction bases unmatched: 12. From germline, CDR1 is MGHRA and CDR2 YSYEKL. CDR3 length: 16 amino acids.

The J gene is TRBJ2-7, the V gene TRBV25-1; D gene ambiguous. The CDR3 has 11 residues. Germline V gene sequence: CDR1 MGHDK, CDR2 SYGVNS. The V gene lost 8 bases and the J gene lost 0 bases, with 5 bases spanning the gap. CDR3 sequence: CASGSSYEQYF. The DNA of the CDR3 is TGTGCCAGCGGTAGCTCCTACGAGCAGTACTTC.

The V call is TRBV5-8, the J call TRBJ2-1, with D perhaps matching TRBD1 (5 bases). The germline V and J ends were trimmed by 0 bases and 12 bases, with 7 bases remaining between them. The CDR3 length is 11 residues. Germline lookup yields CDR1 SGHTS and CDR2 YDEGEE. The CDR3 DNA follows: TGTGCCAGCAGCTTGGAGGGGCGGCAGTTCTTC. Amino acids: CASSLEGRQFF.

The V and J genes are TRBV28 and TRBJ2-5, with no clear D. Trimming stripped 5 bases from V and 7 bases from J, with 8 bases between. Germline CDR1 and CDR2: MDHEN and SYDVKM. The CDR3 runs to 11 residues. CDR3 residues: CASSPQSTQYF. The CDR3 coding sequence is TGTGCCAGCAGTCCGCAGTCGACCCAGTACTTC.

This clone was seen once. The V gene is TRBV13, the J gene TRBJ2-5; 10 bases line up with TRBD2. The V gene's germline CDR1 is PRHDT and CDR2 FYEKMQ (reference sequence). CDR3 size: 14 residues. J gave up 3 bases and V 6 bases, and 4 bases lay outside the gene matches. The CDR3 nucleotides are TGTGCCAGCAGTCTAGCGGGAGCGGAAGAGACCCAGTACTTC. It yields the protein CASSLAGAEETQYF.

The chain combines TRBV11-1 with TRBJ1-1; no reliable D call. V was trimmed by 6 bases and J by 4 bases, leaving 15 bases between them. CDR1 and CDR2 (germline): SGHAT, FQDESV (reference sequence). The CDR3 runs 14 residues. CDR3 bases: TGTGCCAGCAGGACTAGGGCGGGCGGCACTGAAGCTTTCTTT. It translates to CASRTRAGGTEAFF.